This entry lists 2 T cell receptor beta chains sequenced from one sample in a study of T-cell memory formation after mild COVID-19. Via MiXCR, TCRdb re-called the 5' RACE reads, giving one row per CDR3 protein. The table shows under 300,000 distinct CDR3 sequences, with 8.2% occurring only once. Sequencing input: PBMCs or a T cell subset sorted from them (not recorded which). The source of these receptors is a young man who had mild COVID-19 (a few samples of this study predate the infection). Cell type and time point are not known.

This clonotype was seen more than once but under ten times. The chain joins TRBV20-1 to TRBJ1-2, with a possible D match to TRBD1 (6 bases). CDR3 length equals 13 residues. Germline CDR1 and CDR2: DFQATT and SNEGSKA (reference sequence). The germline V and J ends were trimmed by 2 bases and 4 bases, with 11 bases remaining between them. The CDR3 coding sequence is TGCAGTGCTAGACCCCAGGGGACCTATGGCTACACCTTC. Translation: CSARPQGTYGYTF.

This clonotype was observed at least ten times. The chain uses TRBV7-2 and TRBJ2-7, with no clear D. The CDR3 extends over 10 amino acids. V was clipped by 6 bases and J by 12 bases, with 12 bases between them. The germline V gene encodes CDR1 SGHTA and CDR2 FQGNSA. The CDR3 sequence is CASSQPPWYV. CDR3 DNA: TGTGCCAGCAGTCAGCCCCCATGGTACGTC.